The next 2 T cell receptor beta chains were all read from a single sample in a study of vaccination and CD4 T cells after COVID-19 (dated by TCRdb to between 2022 and 2023). Receptors were amplified or captured by PCR. Instrument on record: Illumina iSeq 100. At the Johns Hopkins FTIC core, DNA from the cultured CD4+ T cells underwent TCR sequencing with the Oncomine TCR Beta short-read assay. TCRdb redid the processing of the public reads, applying fastp at Q25 and MiXCR, and retained in-frame beta chains. A single entry per CDR3 protein holds the most common genes and DNA from its merged rows. This sample lists 20,000 or so distinct CDR3 sequences; roughly two fifths were detected once. The ten largest clones capture roughly 25% of the sample. The treatment or condition label here, explained by the study, means: roughly ten-day PBMC culture with coronavirus spike peptide pools or control peptides (ViraFEST assay).

No cognate antigen is known for these TCRs. The starting material was CD4+ T cells from blood, cultured in vitro, obtained before SARS-CoV-2 vaccination. These receptor sequences come from a human donor who had recovered from COVID-19.

There are a few counts of this clonotype. The chain is built from TRBV12-5 and TRBJ1-5, with 7 bases fitting TRBD1. Germline assignment: CDR1 LGHNT and CDR2 FRNRAP. CDR3 size: 13 residues. With 5 bases clipped from V and 7 bases from J, the junction kept 5 bases outside the gene matches. CDR3 nucleotides: TGTGCTAGTGGTCTAGACAGGGTCCAGCCCCAGCATTTT. It encodes CASGLDRVQPQHF.

The chain recombines TRBV28 with TRBJ1-4; 9 bases match TRBD1. Unmatched junction bases numbered 0, after V lost 1 base and J lost 0 bases. The CDR3 has 16 residues. CDR1 and CDR2 (germline): MDHEN, SYDVKM. CDR3 residues: CASSLYRGPTNEKLFF. In DNA form, the CDR3 reads TGTGCCAGCAGTTTATACAGGGGGCCAACTAATGAAAAACTGTTTTTT.